This is a list of T cell receptor beta chains from one sample in a study of tumor-infiltrating lymphocytes in primary liver carcinoma. TCRdb independently ran MiXCR on the multiplex PCR reads; one entry per CDR3 protein. Of some 190,000 distinct CDR3 sequences listed, about 60% are singletons. The sample comprised peripheral blood. These receptor sequences come from a man in his forties with primary liver carcinoma and hepatitis B virus infection. Both conserved end residues are part of each CDR3. A D gene is named only where the DNA matches it firmly. Clone size, where shown, is once, few, many, or a class for clones that have expanded.

V gene: TRBV11-2
D gene: .
J gene: TRBJ2-3
clone size: .
CDR3 protein: CASSLEGRRGKDMQYF
CDR3 DNA: TGTGCCAGCAGCTTAGAGGGCAGGAGAGGGAAAGATATGCAGTATTTT

V gene: TRBV6-5
D gene: .
J gene: TRBJ2-1
clone size: many
CDR3 protein: CASSLKTSYNEQFF
CDR3 DNA: TGTGCCAGCTCCCTGAAGACCTCCTACAATGAGCAGTTCTTC

V gene: TRBV6-7
D gene: TRBD1
J gene: TRBJ1-4
clone size: few
CDR3 protein: CASKGAGEKLFF
CDR3 DNA: TGTGCCAGCAAGGGGGCCGGTGAAAAACTGTTTTTT

V gene: TRBV4-1
D gene: .
J gene: TRBJ2-7
clone size: .
CDR3 protein: CSSSHPPGRIYEQYF
CDR3 DNA: TGCTCCAGCAGCCATCCCCCGGGACGGATCTACGAGCAGTACTTC

V gene: TRBV11-2
D gene: .
J gene: TRBJ2-3
clone size: .
CDR3 protein: CARSLAVRASVDTQYF
CDR3 DNA: TGTGCCAGAAGCTTAGCAGTAAGGGCTAGCGTTGATACGCAGTATTTT

V gene: TRBV4-2
D gene: TRBD2
J gene: TRBJ2-1
clone size: .
CDR3 protein: CASSQDQASGLYNEQSF
CDR3 DNA: TGTGCCAGCAGCCAAGATCAGGCTAGCGGGTTATACAATGAGCAGTCCTTC

V gene: TRBV6-5
D gene: .
J gene: TRBJ2-6
clone size: once
CDR3 protein: CVSSNQNSGANVLTF
CDR3 DNA: TGTGTCAGCAGTAATCAGAACTCTGGGGCCAACGTCCTGACTTTC

V gene: TRBV7-9
D gene: TRBD1
J gene: TRBJ1-2
clone size: .
CDR3 protein: CASSLSRDRLYGYTF
CDR3 DNA: TGTGCCAGCAGCTTATCCCGGGACAGGCTATATGGCTACACCTTC

V gene: TRBV6-5
D gene: TRBD1
J gene: TRBJ2-3
clone size: .
CDR3 protein: CASGKGQPIRTQYF
CDR3 DNA: TGTGCCAGCGGGAAGGGACAGCCTATACGTACGCAGTATTTT

V gene: TRBV6-5
D gene: .
J gene: TRBJ1-5
clone size: .
CDR3 protein: CASSYSGTPGPQHF
CDR3 DNA: TGTGCCAGCAGTTACTCGGGGACTCCCGGGCCCCAGCATTTT

V gene: TRBV5-6
D gene: .
J gene: TRBJ2-6
clone size: .
CDR3 protein: CASSLIHTPGANVLTF
CDR3 DNA: TGTGCCAGCAGCTTGATACACACTCCCGGGGCCAACGTCCTGACTTTC

V gene: TRBV12-3/TRBV12-4
D gene: .
J gene: TRBJ2-2
clone size: .
CDR3 protein: CASSVVNTGELFF
CDR3 DNA: TGTGCCAGCAGTGTGGTGAACACCGGGGAGCTGTTTTTT

V gene: TRBV29-1
D gene: .
J gene: TRBJ2-3
clone size: few
CDR3 protein: CSVRTGGGDTQYF
CDR3 DNA: TGCAGCGTCCGGACGGGGGGCGGAGATACGCAGTATTTT

V gene: TRBV11-2
D gene: .
J gene: TRBJ2-7
clone size: many
CDR3 protein: CASSLGQVDFEQYF
CDR3 DNA: TGTGCCAGCAGCTTAGGACAGGTTGATTTCGAGCAGTACTTC

V gene: TRBV11-2
D gene: .
J gene: TRBJ2-7
clone size: many
CDR3 protein: CASSLSAGQSYEQYF
CDR3 DNA: TGTGCCAGCAGCTTAAGCGCTGGACAGTCCTACGAGCAGTACTTC

V gene: TRBV6-1
D gene: TRBD2
J gene: TRBJ2-2
clone size: .
CDR3 protein: CASSWGRGNTGELFF
CDR3 DNA: TGTGCCAGCAGCTGGGGGAGGGGAAACACCGGGGAGCTGTTTTTT

V gene: TRBV10-3
D gene: TRBD2
J gene: TRBJ2-1
clone size: .
CDR3 protein: CATIAGGHNEQFF
CDR3 DNA: TGTGCCACCATAGCGGGGGGGCACAATGAGCAGTTCTTC

V gene: TRBV29-1
D gene: .
J gene: TRBJ2-2
clone size: once
CDR3 protein: CSVPWGGASGESFF
CDR3 DNA: TGCAGCGTCCCCTGGGGGGGCGCATCGGGGGAGTCGTTTTTT

V gene: TRBV29-1
D gene: TRBD1
J gene: TRBJ2-3
clone size: many
CDR3 protein: CSVAPGQGRGTQYF
CDR3 DNA: TGCAGCGTTGCACCGGGACAGGGGAGGGGTACGCAGTATTTT

V gene: TRBV11-3
D gene: .
J gene: TRBJ2-3
clone size: .
CDR3 protein: CASSKGHDTDTQYF
CDR3 DNA: TGTGCCAGCAGCAAAGGACACGACACAGATACGCAGTATTTT

V gene: TRBV5-8
D gene: .
J gene: TRBJ2-3
clone size: .
CDR3 protein: CASSLGDAFGDTQYF
CDR3 DNA: TGTGCCAGCAGCTTGGGGGACGCCTTTGGAGATACGCAGTATTTT

V gene: TRBV4-1
D gene: TRBD1
J gene: TRBJ2-6
clone size: .
CDR3 protein: CASSQRTGAYSGANVLTF
CDR3 DNA: TGCGCCAGCAGCCAAAGGACAGGGGCGTACTCTGGGGCCAACGTCCTGACTTTC

V gene: TRBV11-2
D gene: .
J gene: TRBJ2-5
clone size: .
CDR3 protein: CASSLDSTLQETQCF
CDR3 DNA: TGTGCCAGCAGCTTAGATAGCACACTACAAGAGACCCAGTGCTTC

V gene: TRBV11-2
D gene: .
J gene: TRBJ1-1
clone size: many
CDR3 protein: CASSQTRTEAFF
CDR3 DNA: TGTGCCAGCAGCCAGACACGAACTGAAGCTTTCTTT

V gene: TRBV12-3/TRBV12-4
D gene: .
J gene: TRBJ2-1
clone size: few
CDR3 protein: CASSLLTRDEQFF
CDR3 DNA: TGTGCCAGCAGTTTATTGACCCGCGATGAGCAGTTCTTC

V gene: TRBV14
D gene: .
J gene: TRBJ2-7
clone size: .
CDR3 protein: CVSSQDRTWGFYEQYF
CDR3 DNA: TGTGTCAGCAGCCAGGATAGGACATGGGGATTCTACGAGCAGTACTTC

V gene: TRBV10-3
D gene: TRBD2
J gene: TRBJ2-1
clone size: many
CDR3 protein: CAISPTSSNEQFF
CDR3 DNA: TGTGCCATCAGTCCGACTAGCAGCAATGAGCAGTTCTTC

V gene: TRBV11-2
D gene: .
J gene: TRBJ1-5
clone size: .
CDR3 protein: CASRPRTEANQPQHF
CDR3 DNA: TGTGCCAGTAGGCCCCGGACAGAAGCGAATCAGCCCCAGCATTTT

V gene: TRBV5-1
D gene: .
J gene: TRBJ2-5
clone size: .
CDR3 protein: CASSLAGYQETQYF
CDR3 DNA: TGCGCCAGCAGCTTGGCGGGATACCAAGAGACCCAGTACTTC

V gene: TRBV11-3
D gene: TRBD2
J gene: TRBJ2-1
clone size: .
CDR3 protein: CASSPSTGGHEQFF
CDR3 DNA: TGTGCTAGCAGCCCCTCCACGGGAGGGCATGAGCAGTTCTTC